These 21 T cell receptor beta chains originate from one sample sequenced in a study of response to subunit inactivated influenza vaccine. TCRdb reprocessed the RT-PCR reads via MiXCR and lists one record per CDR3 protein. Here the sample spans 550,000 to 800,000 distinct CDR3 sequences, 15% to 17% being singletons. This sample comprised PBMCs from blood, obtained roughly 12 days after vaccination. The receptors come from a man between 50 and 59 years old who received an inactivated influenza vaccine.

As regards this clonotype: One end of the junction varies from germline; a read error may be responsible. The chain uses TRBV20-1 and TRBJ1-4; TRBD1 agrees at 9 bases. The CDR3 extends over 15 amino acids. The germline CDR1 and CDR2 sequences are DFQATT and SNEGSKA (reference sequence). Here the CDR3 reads CSATGTGRGNEKLIF. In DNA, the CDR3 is TGCAGTGCTACCGGGACAGGGAGGGGTAATGAAAAACTGATTTTT.

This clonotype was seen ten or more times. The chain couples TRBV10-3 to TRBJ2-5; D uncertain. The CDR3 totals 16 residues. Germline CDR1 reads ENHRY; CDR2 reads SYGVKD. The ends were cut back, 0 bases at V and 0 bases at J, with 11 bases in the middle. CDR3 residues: CAISESLGAYQETQYF. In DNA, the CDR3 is TGTGCCATCAGTGAGTCGTTGGGCGCCTACCAAGAGACCCAGTACTTC.

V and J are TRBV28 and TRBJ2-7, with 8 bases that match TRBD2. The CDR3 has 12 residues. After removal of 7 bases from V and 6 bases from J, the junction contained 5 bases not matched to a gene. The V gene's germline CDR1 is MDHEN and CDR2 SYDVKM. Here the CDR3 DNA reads TGTGCCAGCACCGGGGGGGCCTCCGAGCAGTACTTC. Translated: CASTGGASEQYF.

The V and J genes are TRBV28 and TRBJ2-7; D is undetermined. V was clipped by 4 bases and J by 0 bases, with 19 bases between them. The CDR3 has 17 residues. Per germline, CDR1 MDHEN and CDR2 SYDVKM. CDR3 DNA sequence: TGTGCCAGCAGTTGGGGTGCCGGGTCGGTGAACTCCTACGAGCAGTACTTC. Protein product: CASSWGAGSVNSYEQYF.

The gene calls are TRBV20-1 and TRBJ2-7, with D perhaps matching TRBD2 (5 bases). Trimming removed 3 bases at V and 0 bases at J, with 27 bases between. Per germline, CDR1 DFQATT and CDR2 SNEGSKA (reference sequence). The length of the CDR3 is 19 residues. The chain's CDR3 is CSASHRGLPISWDSYEQYF. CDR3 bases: TGCAGTGCTAGCCACCGAGGACTGCCGATCTCCTGGGACTCCTACGAGCAGTACTTC.

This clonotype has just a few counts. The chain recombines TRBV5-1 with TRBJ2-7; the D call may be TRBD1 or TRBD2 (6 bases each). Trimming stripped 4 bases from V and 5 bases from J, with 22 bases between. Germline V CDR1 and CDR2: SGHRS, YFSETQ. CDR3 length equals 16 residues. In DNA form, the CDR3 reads TGCGCCAGCAGCCTAAGGGGGGCAGCTACCATGGACGAGCAGTACTTC. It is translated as CASSLRGAATMDEQYF.

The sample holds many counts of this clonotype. The CDR3 protein is CASSLWDRVETQYF. DNA of the CDR3: TGTGCCAGCAGTTTATGGGACAGGGTAGAGACCCAGTACTTC. This chain links TRBV12-3 or TRBV12-4 with TRBJ2-5, with 9 bases identical to TRBD1. The CDR3 runs 14 residues. V lost 2 bases, J lost 4 bases, and 2 bases stayed unmatched.

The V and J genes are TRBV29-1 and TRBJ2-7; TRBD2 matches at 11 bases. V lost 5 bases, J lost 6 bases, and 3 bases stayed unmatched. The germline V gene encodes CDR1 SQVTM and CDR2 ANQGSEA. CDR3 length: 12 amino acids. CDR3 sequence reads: CSVTSGRGEQYF. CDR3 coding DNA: TGCAGCGTTACTAGCGGGAGAGGCGAGCAGTACTTC.

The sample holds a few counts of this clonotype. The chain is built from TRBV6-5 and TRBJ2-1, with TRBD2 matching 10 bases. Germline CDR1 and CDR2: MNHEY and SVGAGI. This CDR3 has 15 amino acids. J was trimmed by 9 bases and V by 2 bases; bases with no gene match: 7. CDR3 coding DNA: TGTGCCAGCAGTTACGTGGGACTAGCGCTTGGTGAGCAGTTCTTC. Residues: CASSYVGLALGEQFF.

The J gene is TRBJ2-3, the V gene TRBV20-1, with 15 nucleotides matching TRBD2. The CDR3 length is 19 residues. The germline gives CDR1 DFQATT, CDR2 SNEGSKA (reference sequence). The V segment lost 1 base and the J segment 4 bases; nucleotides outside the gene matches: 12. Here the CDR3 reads CSARGAGTSGGTSADTQYF. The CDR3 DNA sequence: TGCAGTGCTAGAGGGGCCGGGACTAGCGGGGGGACTAGCGCAGATACGCAGTATTTT.

The CDR3 spells CASSTLARNTGELFF. The CDR3 DNA reads TGTGCCAGCAGCACCTTGGCGCGGAACACCGGGGAGCTGTTTTTT. The V gene is TRBV7-2, the J gene TRBJ2-2; D remains unclear. CDR3 length equals 15 residues. CDR1 and CDR2 (germline): SGHTA, FQGNSA. The germline V and J ends were trimmed by 5 bases and 1 base, with 11 bases remaining between them.

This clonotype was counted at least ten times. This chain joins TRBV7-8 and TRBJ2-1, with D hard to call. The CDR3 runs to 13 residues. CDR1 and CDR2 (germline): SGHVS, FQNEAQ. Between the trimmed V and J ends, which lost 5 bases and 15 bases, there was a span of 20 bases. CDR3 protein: CASSPSPSISRFF. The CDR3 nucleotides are TGTGCCAGCAGCCCCAGTCCAAGCATTAGCAGGTTCTTC.

The CDR3 loop is CAISDHRRLAANYSTDTQYF. DNA of the CDR3: TGTGCCATCAGTGATCATCGGCGGCTAGCGGCTAATTACAGCACAGATACGCAGTATTTT. The chain recombines TRBV10-3 with TRBJ2-3, with 7 positions matching TRBD2. Trimming cost V 3 bases and J 0 bases; bases outside gene matches: 18. Germline CDR1 is ENHRY and CDR2 is SYGVKD. This CDR3 contains 20 residues.

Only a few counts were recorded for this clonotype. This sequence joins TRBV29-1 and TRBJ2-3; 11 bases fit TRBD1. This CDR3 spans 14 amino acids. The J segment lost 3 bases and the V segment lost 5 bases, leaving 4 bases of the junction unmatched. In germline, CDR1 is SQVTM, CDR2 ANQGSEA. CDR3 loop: CSVPGQGGTDTQYF. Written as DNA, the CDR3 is TGCAGCGTTCCGGGACAGGGGGGGACAGATACGCAGTATTTT.

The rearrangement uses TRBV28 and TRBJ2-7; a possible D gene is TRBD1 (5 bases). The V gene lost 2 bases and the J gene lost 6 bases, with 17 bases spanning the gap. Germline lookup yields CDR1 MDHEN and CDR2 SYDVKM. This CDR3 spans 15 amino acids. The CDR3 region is CASSLPGQTQREQYF. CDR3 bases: TGTGCCAGCAGTTTACCTGGACAAACCCAGCGCGAGCAGTACTTC.

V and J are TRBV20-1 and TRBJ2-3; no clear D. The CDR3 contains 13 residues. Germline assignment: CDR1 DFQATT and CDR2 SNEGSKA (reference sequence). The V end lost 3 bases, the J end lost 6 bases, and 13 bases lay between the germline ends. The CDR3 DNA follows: TGCAGTGCTAGGGTGACTGCCCGGGATACGCAGTATTTT. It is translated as CSARVTARDTQYF.

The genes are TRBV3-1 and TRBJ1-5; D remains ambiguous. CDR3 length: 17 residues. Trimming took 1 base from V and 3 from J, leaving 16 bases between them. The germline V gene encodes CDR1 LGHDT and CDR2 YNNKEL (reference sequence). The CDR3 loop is CASSQGLGPNYNQPQHF. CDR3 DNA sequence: TGTGCCAGCAGCCAAGGACTCGGCCCGAACTACAATCAGCCCCAGCATTTT. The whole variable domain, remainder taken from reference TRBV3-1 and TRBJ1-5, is DTAVSQTPKYLVTQMGNDKSIKCEQNLGHDTMYWYKQDSKKFLKIMFSYNNKELIINETVPNRFSPKSPDKAHLNLHINSLELGDSAVYFCASSQGLGPNYNQPQHFGDGTRLSIL.

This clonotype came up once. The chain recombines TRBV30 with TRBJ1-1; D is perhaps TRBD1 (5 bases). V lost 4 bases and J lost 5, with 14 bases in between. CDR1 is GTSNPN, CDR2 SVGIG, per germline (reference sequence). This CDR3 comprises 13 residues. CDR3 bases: TGTGCCTGGAACCGGGGGACTATTACTGAAGCTTTCTTT. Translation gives CAWNRGTITEAFF.

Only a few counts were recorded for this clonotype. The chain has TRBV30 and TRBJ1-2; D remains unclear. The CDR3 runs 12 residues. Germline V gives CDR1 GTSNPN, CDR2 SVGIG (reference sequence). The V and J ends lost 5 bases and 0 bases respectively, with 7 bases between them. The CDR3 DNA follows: TGTGCCTGGCAGTTCTCTAACTATGGCTACACCTTC. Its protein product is CAWQFSNYGYTF.

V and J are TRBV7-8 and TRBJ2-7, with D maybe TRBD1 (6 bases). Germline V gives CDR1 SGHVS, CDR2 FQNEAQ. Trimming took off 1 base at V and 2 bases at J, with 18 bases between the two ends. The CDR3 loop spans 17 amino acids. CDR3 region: CASSLVRVGARTYEQYF. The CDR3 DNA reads TGTGCCAGCAGCTTAGTTAGGGTGGGGGCCAGAACCTACGAGCAGTACTTC.

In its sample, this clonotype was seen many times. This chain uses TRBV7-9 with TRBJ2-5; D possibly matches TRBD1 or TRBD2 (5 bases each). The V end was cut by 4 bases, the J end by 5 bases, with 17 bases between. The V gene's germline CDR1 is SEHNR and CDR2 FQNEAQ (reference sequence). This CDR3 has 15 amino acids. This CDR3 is CASSSQGMSGETQYF. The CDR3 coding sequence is TGTGCCAGCAGCTCCCAGGGAATGTCGGGGGAGACCCAGTACTTC.